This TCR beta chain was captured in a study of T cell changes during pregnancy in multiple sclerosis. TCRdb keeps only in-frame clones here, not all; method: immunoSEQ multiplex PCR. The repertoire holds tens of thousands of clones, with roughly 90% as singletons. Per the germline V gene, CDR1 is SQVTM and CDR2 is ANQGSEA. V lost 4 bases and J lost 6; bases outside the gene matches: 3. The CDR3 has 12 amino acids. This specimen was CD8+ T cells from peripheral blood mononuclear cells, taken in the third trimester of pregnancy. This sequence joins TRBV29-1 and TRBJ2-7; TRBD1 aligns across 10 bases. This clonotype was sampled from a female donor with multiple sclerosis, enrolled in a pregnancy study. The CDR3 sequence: CSVVGQGTEQYF. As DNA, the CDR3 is TGCAGCGTTGTGGGACAGGGGACCGAGCAGTACTTC.